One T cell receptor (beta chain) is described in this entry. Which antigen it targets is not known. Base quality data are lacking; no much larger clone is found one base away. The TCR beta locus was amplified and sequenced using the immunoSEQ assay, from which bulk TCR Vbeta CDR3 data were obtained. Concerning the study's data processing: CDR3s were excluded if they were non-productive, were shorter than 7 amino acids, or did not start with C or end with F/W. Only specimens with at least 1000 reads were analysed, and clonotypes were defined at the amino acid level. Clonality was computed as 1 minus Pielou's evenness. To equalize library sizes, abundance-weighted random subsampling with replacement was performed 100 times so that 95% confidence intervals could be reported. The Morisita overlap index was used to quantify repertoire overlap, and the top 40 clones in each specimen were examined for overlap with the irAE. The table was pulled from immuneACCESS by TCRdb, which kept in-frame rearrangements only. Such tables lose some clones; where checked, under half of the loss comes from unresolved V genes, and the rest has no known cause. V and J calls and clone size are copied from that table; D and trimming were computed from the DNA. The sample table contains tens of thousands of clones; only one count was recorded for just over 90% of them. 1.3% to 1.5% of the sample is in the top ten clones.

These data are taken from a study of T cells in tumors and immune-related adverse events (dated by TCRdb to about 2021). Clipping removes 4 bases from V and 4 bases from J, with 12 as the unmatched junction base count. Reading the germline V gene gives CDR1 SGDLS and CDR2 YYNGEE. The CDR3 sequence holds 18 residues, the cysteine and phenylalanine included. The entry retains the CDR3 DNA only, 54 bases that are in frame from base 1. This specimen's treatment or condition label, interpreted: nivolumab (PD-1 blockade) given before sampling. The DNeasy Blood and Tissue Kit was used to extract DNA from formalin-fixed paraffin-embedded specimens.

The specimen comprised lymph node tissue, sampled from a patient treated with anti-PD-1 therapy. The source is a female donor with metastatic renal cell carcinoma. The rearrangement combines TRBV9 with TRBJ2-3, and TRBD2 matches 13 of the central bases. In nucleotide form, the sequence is TGTGCCAGCAGCTATCAGGGACTAGCGGGACCGGGCGCAGATACGCAGTATTTT. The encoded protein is CASSYQGLAGPGADTQYF.